Listed here is a single T cell receptor (beta chain). Its antigen remains unidentified. These data belong to a study of monozygotic twins with inflammatory bowel disease. An approximately 2.6 ml blood sample was drawn per donor. Findings and limits, study-wide: Patient-specific immunosuppressive treatments may have made repertoires more variable. Healthy co-twins had higher TCRbeta inverse Simpson diversity than their IBD twins.

Amplification of TCRalpha and TCRbeta cDNA involved two nested PCRs that ran for approximately 16 and 9 cycles. No DNA is given; TCRdb re-called the 5' RACE reads and lists each CDR3 protein once. The sample has roughly 330,000 distinct CDR3 sequences. Sequencing was done on a sample of blood. The origin of this receptor is a human donor with ulcerative colitis or Crohn's disease, or a healthy co-twin of an affected twin (not recorded which).

CDR3 sequence reads: CASSIGAVGYTF. V is TRBV19 and J is TRBJ1-2. In germline, CDR1 is LNHDA, CDR2 SQIVND (reference sequence). The CDR3 runs to 12 residues.